This TCR beta chain was found in a study of blood T cell repertoires in COVID-19. Per the original data handling: Reference gene primer amplification gave estimated nucleated cell counts. This table comes from immunoSEQ multiplex PCR, and its TCRdb copy is limited to in-frame clones, with some not included. V, J and clone size reflect that table, while D and trimming were determined from the DNA. The sample lists over 200,000 clones, around 90% occurring once. The CDR3 is 13 amino acids. The germline V gene encodes CDR1 SQVTM and CDR2 ANQGSEA. Germline trimming cut 5 bases from V and 10 bases from J; bases unmatched to any gene: 8.

Source material: peripheral blood. The gene calls are TRBV29-1 and TRBJ1-6; 7 bases are shared with TRBD1. This receptor was obtained from a human donor in a cohort sampled during active COVID-19. In DNA, the CDR3 is TGCAGCGTTCAAAAGGGGGCACGGTCACCCCTCCACTTT. Protein sequence: CSVQKGARSPLHF.